The rows below give T cell receptor beta chains drawn from one sample of a study of radiotherapy plus CTLA-4 blockade in lung cancer. Sequenced by immunoSEQ multiplex PCR; TCRdb stores in-frame clones only, minus some. The data contain 50,000 to 60,000 clones, almost 85% of them singletons. Sequencing was performed on peripheral blood, taken from a patient treated with radiotherapy plus ipilimumab. The receptors come from a human donor with non-small cell lung cancer whose response to radiotherapy plus ipilimumab could not be evaluated. CDR3s include the opening cysteine and the closing phenylalanine or tryptophan. The D gene is left open where the match is weak. Clone size, where shown, is once, few, many, or a class for clones that have expanded.

V gene	clone size	D gene	J gene	CDR3 DNA	CDR3 protein
TRBV4-1	NA	TRBD2	TRBJ2-2	TGCGCCAGCAGCCGAGCGGGAGCGAACACCGGGGAGCTGTTTTTT	CASSRAGANTGELFF
TRBV10-3	NA	NA	TRBJ1-2	TGTGCCATCAGTGACCCGGGACAAAGGGAAGGCTACACCTTC	CAISDPGQREGYTF
TRBV11-3	once	NA	TRBJ2-1	TGTGCCAGCAGCTCGGGAGCCTACAATGAGCAGTTCTTC	CASSSGAYNEQFF
TRBV29-1	NA	NA	TRBJ2-7	TGCAGCGTTCGGCCGGGGGAAAGCTACGAGCAGTACTTC	CSVRPGESYEQYF
TRBV4-1	NA	NA	TRBJ2-1	TGCGCCAGCAGCCAAGAATATAGTGAGCAGTTCTTC	CASSQEYSEQFF
TRBV4-3	few	TRBD1	TRBJ2-7	TGCGCCAGCAGCCAGGACGACAGGGTTGGCTACGAGCAGTACTTC	CASSQDDRVGYEQYF
TRBV2	NA	TRBD1	TRBJ1-6	TGTGCCATCCGGGTGGGACAGGGTAATTCACCCCTCCACTTT	CAIRVGQGNSPLHF
TRBV11-2	NA	NA	TRBJ2-7	TGTGCCAGCAGCCATCACAGGGTGGGCCCCGAGCAGTACTTC	CASSHHRVGPEQYF
TRBV10-3	NA	TRBD2	TRBJ2-1	TGTGCCATCAGACCGAGACTAGCGGGAGCATCCTACAATGAGCAGTTCTTC	CAIRPRLAGASYNEQFF
TRBV19	NA	NA	TRBJ1-2	TGTGCCAGTAGTATAGGTGGGTCAGGATCCTATGGCTACACCTTC	CASSIGGSGSYGYTF
TRBV18	NA	TRBD1	TRBJ2-2	TGTGCCAGCTCACCACCCGGGACAGGGACGAACACCGGGGAGCTGTTTTTT	CASSPPGTGTNTGELFF
TRBV4-3	NA	NA	TRBJ1-1	TGCGCCAGCAGCCTCCGGACAGTCACTGAAGCTTTCTTT	CASSLRTVTEAFF
TRBV4-3	few	TRBD1	TRBJ1-2	TGCGCCAGCAGCCAAGTCGGGACAGGGGCCTATGGCTACACCTTC	CASSQVGTGAYGYTF
TRBV6-1	NA	NA	TRBJ2-7	TGTGCCAGCAGCCTCCGGGACAAGAACTACGAGCAGTACTTC	CASSLRDKNYEQYF
TRBV6-4	NA	TRBD1	TRBJ1-2	TGTGCCAGCACCACGACAGGGAACTATGGCTACACCTTC	CASTTTGNYGYTF
TRBV7-2	few	TRBD2	TRBJ2-3	TGTGCCAGCAGCTTAGGGAGCGGGAGAGTGTCAGATACGCAGTATTTT	CASSLGSGRVSDTQYF
TRBV18	NA	TRBD1	TRBJ1-1	TGTGCCAGCTCACCACAGGGGGCTGGGACTGAAGCTTTCTTT	CASSPQGAGTEAFF
TRBV6-6	NA	TRBD1	TRBJ1-5	TGTGCCAGCGGACAGGGGGGAGGCGGTAGCAATCAGCCCCAGCATTTT	CASGQGGGGSNQPQHF
TRBV5-1	NA	TRBD1	TRBJ1-4	TGCGCCAGCAGCTTGGGACAGGGGTCTGAAAAACTGTTTTTT	CASSLGQGSEKLFF
TRBV19	NA	NA	TRBJ1-5	TGTGCCAGTAGCCCGGCAAGCGGGTCAGCCTTTAATCAGCCCCAGCATTTT	CASSPASGSAFNQPQHF
TRBV29-1	NA	NA	TRBJ2-7	TGCAGCGTTGAAGATCTGACCAGGCCCTACGAGCAGTACTTC	CSVEDLTRPYEQYF
TRBV6-5	NA	TRBD1	TRBJ2-7	TGTGCCAGCAGTCTAGACAGGGGGTACGAGCAGTACTTC	CASSLDRGYEQYF
TRBV28	NA	NA	TRBJ2-3	TGTGCCAGCTCCCGTTTACAGGGTAGCACAGATACGCAGTATTTT	CASSRLQGSTDTQYF
TRBV19	NA	NA	TRBJ1-4	TGTGCCAGTAGTATACGCTGGACGGAGGATGAAAAACTGTTTTTT	CASSIRWTEDEKLFF
TRBV18	NA	TRBD2	TRBJ2-7	TGTGCCAGCTCACCCCCCCGACTAGCGGGCATCTACGAGCAGTACTTC	CASSPPRLAGIYEQYF
TRBV7-6	NA	NA	TRBJ2-6	TGTGCCAGCAGCTTAGGAGTCCGTGTTGCTGGGGCCAACGTCCTGACTTTC	CASSLGVRVAGANVLTF
TRBV19	once	NA	TRBJ1-1	TGTGCCAGTAGTCCCGCCGGCAGGGGTAAGGGTGAAGCTTTCTTT	CASSPAGRGKGEAFF
TRBV6-5	few	NA	TRBJ1-1	TGTGCCAGCAGTTACTCGGCCGGGTATAACACTGAAGCTTTCTTT	CASSYSAGYNTEAFF
TRBV9	NA	NA	TRBJ1-1	TGTGCCAGCAGCGTAGCTCCAGATTTCAACACTGAAGCTTTCTTT	CASSVAPDFNTEAFF
TRBV30	NA	NA	TRBJ1-3	TGTGCCTGGAGTTTATCTGGAAACACCATATATTTT	CAWSLSGNTIYF
TRBV11-2	NA	TRBD1	TRBJ2-1	TGTGCCAGCAGCCCTGGTCGGGGACAGGGATACAATGAGCAGTTCTTC	CASSPGRGQGYNEQFF
TRBV2	NA	TRBD1	TRBJ2-1	TGTGCCAGCAGGGCCGCAGGGGGTGACGCGCGCTCCTACAATGAGCAGTTCTTC	CASRAAGGDARSYNEQFF
TRBV5-6	NA	TRBD2	TRBJ2-1	TGTGCCAGCAGCACTCCGTCGGGGGGGCCGCGGCGCAATGAGCAGTTCTTC	CASSTPSGGPRRNEQFF
TRBV19	once	TRBD1	TRBJ1-2	TGTGCCAGTACCGAACGGTCAGGGGGCGGAGGCTACACCTTC	CASTERSGGGGYTF
TRBV11-2	NA	NA	TRBJ1-1	TGTGCCAGCAGACCTATTTCCGGGGTCGGTGAAAGCGGAGCTTTCTTT	CASRPISGVGESGAFF
TRBV5-1	NA	NA	TRBJ2-2	TGCGCCAGCAGCTTGGCTCCAGGGAACACCGGGGAGCTGTTTTTT	CASSLAPGNTGELFF
TRBV15	NA	NA	TRBJ1-5	TGTGCCACCAGCGCCGCGCCCAGGGGCGAGCAGCCCCAGCATTTT	CATSAAPRGEQPQHF
TRBV7-9	NA	TRBD2	TRBJ2-5	TGTGCCAGCAGCCGGGACTTTGGACTAGCGCGAGAGACCCAGTACTTC	CASSRDFGLARETQYF
TRBV12-5	NA	TRBD1	TRBJ1-4	TGTGCTAGTGGTACTGGACAGGGACAAAATGAAAAACTGTTTTTT	CASGTGQGQNEKLFF